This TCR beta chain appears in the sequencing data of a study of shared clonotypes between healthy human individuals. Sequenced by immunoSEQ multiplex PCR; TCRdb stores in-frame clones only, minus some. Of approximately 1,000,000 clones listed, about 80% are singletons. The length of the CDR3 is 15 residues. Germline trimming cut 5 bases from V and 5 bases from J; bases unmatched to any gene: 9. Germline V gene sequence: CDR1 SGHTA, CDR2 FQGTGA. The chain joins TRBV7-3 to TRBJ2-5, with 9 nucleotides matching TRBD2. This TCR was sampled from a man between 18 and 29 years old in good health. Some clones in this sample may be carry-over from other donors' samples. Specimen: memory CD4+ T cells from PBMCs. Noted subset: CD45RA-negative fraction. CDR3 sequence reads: CASSLQPGLAETQYF. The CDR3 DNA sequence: TGTGCCAGCAGCCTCCAACCGGGACTAGCCGAGACCCAGTACTTC.